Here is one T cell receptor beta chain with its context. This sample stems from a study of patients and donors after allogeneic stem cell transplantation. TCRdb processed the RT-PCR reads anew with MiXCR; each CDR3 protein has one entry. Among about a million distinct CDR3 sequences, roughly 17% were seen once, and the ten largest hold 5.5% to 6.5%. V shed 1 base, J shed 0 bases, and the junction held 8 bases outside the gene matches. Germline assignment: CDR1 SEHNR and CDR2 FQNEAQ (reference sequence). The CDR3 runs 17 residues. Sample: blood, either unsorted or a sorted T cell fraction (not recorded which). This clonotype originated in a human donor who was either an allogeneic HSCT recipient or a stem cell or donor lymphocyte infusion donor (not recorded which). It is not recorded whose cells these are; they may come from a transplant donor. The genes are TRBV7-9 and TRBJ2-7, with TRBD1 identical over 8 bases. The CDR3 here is CASSLGRPGQVSYEQYF. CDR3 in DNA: TGTGCCAGCAGCTTAGGGCGTCCGGGACAGGTCTCCTACGAGCAGTACTTC.